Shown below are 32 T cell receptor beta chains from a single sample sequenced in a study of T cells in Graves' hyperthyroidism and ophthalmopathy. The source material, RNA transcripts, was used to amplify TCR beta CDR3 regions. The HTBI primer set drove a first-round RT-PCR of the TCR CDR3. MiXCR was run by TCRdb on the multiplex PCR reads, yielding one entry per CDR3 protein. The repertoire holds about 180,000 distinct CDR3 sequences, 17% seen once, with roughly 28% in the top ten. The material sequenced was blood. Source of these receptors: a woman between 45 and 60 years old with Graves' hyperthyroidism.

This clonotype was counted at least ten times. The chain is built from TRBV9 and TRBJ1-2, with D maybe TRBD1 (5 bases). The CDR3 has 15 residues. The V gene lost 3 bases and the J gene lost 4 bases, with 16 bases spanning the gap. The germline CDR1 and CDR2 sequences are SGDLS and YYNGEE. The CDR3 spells CASSGDPTGIYGYTF. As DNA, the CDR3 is TGTGCCAGCAGCGGCGACCCAACAGGAATCTATGGCTACACCTTC.

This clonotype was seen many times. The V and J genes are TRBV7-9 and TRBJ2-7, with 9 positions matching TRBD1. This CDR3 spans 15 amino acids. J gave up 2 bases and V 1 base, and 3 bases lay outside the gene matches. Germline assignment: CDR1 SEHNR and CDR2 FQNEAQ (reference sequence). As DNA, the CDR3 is TGTGCCAGCAGCTTAGGGGGACAGGGAACCTACGAGCAGTACTTC. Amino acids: CASSLGGQGTYEQYF.

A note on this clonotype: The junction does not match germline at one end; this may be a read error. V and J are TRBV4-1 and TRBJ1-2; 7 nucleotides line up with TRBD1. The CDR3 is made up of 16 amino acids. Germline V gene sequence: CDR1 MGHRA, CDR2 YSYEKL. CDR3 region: CASSQGRQGTIYGYAF. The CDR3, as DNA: TGCGCCAGCAGCCAAGGCAGACAGGGTACGATCTATGGCTACGCCTTC.

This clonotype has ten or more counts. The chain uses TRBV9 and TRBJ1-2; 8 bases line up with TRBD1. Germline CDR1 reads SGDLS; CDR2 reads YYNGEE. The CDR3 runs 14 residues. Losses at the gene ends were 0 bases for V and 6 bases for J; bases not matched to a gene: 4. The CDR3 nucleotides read TGTGCCAGCAGCGTAGGAACAGGGGGGAATGGCTACACCTTC. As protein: CASSVGTGGNGYTF.

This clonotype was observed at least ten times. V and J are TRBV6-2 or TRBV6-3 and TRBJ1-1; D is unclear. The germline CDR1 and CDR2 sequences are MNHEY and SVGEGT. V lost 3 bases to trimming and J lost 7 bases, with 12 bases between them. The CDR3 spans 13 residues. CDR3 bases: TGTGCCAGCAGTTATGTCGGCCAAAGTGAAGCTTTCTTT. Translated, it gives CASSYVGQSEAFF.

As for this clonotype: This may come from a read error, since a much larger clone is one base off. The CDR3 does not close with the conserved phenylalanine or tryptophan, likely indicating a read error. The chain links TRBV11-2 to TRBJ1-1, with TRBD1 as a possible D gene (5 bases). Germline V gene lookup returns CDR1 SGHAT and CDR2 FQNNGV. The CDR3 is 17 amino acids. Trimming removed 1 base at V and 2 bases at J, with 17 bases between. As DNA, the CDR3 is TGTGCCAGCAGCTTAGCTCCGATCCGGGACCGAAACACTGAAGCTTTCCTT. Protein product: CASSLAPIRDRNTEAFL.

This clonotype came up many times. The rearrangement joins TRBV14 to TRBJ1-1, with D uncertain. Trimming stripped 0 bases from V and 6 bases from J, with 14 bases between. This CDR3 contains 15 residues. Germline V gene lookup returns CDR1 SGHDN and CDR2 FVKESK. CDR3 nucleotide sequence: TGTGCCAGCAGCCAAGATTTGGTGGGTTTGTCTGAAGCTTTCTTT. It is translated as CASSQDLVGLSEAFF.

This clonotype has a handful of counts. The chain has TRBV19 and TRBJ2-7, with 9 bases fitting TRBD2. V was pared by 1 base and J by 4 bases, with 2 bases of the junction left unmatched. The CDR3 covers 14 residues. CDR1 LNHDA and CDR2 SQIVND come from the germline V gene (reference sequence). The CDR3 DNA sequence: TGTGCCAGTAGTATAGCTAGCGGGGCTTACGAGCAGTACTTC. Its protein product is CASSIASGAYEQYF.

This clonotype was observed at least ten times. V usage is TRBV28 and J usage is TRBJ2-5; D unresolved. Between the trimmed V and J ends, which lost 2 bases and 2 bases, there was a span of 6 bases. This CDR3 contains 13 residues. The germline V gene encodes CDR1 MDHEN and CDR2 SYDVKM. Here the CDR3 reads CASSLRLQETQYF. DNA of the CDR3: TGTGCCAGCAGTTTACGCCTTCAAGAGACCCAGTACTTC.

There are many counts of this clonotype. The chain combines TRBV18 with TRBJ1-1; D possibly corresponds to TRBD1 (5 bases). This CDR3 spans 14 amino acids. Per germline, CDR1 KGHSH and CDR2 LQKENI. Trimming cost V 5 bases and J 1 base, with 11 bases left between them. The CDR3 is CASSDGAGNTEAFF. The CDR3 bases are TGTGCCAGCTCAGACGGGGCGGGGAACACTGAAGCTTTCTTT.

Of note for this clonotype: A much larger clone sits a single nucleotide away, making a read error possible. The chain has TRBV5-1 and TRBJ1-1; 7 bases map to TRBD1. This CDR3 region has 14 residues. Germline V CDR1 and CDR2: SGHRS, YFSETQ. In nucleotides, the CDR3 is TGCACCAGCAGCTTGGGACAGAAGGGCACTGAAGCTTTCTTT. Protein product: CTSSLGQKGTEAFF. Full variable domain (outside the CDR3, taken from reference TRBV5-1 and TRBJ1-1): KAGVTQTPRYLIKTRGQQVTLSCSPISGHRSVSWYQQTPGQGLQFLFEYFSETQRNKGNFPGRFSGRQFSNSRSEMNVSTLELGDSALYLCTSSLGQKGTEAFFGQGTRLTVV.

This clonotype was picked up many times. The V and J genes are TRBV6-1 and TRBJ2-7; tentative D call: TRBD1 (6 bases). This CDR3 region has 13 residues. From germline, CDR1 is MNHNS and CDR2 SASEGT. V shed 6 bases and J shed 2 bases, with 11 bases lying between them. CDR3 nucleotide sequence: TGTGCCAGCAGCTCTGACAGGACCTACGAGCAGTACTTC. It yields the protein CASSSDRTYEQYF.

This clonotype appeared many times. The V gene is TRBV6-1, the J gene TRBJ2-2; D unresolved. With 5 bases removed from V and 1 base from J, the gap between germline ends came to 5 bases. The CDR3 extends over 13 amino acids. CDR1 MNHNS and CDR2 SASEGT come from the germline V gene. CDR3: CASSNKNTGELFF. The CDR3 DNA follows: TGTGCCAGCAGTAATAAGAACACCGGGGAGCTGTTTTTT.

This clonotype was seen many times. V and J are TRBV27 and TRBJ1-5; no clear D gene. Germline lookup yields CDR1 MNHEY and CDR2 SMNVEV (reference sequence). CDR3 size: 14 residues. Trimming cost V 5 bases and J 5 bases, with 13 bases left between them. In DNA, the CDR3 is TGTGCCAGCAGTGGGTGGGGTACACATCAGCCCCAGCATTTT. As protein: CASSGWGTHQPQHF.

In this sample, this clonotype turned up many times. Here the CDR3 reads CASSLQWGPLTDTQYF. The DNA of the CDR3 is TGTGCCAGCAGCTTGCAGTGGGGGCCACTCACAGATACGCAGTATTTT. The rearrangement links TRBV5-5 to TRBJ2-3; D is possibly TRBD1 (6 bases). With 1 base removed from V and 2 bases from J, the gap between germline ends came to 14 bases. Germline V gene data show CDR1 as SGHKS and CDR2 as YYEKEE (reference sequence). This CDR3 comprises 16 residues.

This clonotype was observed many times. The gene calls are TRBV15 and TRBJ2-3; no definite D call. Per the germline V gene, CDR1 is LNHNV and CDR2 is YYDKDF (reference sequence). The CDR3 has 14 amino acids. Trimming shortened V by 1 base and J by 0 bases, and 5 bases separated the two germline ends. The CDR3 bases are TGTGCCACCAGCAGAGCGTGGAGCACAGATACGCAGTATTTT. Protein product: CATSRAWSTDTQYF.

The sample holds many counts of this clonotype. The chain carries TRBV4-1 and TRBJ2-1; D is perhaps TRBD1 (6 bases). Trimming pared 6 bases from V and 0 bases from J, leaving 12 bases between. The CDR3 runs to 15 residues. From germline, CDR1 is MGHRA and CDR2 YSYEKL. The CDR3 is CASRSTGSSYNEQFF. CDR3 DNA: TGCGCCAGCAGAAGCACAGGGAGCTCCTACAATGAGCAGTTCTTC.

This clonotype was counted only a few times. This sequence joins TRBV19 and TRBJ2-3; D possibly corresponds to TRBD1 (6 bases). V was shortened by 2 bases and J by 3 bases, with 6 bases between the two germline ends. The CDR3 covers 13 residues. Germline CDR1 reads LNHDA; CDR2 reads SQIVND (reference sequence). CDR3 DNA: TGTGCCAGTAGTATAAGGGGGACAGATACGCAGTATTTT. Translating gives CASSIRGTDTQYF.

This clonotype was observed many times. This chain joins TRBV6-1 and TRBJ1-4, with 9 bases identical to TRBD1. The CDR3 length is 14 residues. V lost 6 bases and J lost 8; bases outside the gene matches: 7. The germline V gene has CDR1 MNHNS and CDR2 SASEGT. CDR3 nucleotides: TGTGCCAGCAGACCAGGACAGGGGAAAGAAAAACTGTTTTTT. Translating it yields CASRPGQGKEKLFF.

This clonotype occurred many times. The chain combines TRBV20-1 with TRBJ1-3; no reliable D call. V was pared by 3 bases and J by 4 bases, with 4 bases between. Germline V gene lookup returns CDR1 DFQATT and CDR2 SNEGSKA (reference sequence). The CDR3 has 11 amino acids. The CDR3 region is CSARSGNTIYF. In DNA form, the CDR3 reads TGCAGTGCTAGGTCGGGAAACACCATATATTTT.

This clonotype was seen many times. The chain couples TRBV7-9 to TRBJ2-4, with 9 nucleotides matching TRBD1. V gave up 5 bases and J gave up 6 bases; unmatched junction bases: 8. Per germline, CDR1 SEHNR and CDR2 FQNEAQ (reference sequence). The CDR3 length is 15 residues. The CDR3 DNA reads TGTGCCAGCAGCCTCCCCGGGACAGGGCTAAACATTCAGTACTTC. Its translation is CASSLPGTGLNIQYF. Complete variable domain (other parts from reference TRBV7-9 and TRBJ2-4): DTGVSQNPRHKITKRGQNVTFRCDPISEHNRLYWYRQTLGQGPEFLTYFQNEAQLEKSRLLSDRFSAERPKGSFSTLEIQRTEQGDSAMYLCASSLPGTGLNIQYFGAGTRLSVL.

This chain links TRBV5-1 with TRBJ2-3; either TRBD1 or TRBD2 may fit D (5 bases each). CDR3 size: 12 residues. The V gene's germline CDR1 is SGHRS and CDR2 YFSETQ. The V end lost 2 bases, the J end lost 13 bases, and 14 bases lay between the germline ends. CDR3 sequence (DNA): TGCGCCAGCAGCTTTATGGTCGGGGCGGAGTATTTT. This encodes CASSFMVGAEYF.

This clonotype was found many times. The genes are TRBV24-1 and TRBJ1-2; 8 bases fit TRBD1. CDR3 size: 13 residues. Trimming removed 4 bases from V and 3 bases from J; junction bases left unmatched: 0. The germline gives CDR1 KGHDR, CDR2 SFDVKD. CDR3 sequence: CATSEQGDYGYTF. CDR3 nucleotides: TGTGCCACCAGTGAACAGGGGGACTATGGCTACACCTTC.

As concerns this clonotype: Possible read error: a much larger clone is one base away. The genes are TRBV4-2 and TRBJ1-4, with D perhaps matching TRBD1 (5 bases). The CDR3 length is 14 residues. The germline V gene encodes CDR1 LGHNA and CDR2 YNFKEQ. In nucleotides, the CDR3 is TGTGCCAGCAGCCAAGATTGGGCAGGGAAAAAACTGTATTTT. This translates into CASSQDWAGKKLYF.

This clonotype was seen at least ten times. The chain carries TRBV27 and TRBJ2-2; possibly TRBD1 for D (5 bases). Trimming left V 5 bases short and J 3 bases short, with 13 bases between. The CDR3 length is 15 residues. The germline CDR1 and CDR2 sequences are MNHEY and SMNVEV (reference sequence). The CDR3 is CASSPPGLDTGELFF. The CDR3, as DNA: TGTGCCAGCAGTCCCCCAGGGTTGGACACCGGGGAGCTGTTTTTT.

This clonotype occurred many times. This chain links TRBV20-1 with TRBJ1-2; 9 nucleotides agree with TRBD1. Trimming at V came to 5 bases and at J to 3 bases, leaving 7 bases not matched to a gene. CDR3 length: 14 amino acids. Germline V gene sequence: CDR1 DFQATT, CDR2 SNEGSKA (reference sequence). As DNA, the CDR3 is TGCAGTGCTCATGGGACAGGGAAGGACTATGGCTACACCTTC. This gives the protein CSAHGTGKDYGYTF.

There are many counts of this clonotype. CDR3 DNA sequence: TGTGCCAGCAGCTTGACAGGGTCCTCTGGAAACACCATATATTTT. It is translated as CASSLTGSSGNTIYF. The V call is TRBV12-3 or TRBV12-4, the J call TRBJ1-3; 7 nucleotides match TRBD1. The V gene end was trimmed by 6 bases and the J gene end by 0 bases; junction bases not matched to a gene: 5. This CDR3 contains 15 residues.

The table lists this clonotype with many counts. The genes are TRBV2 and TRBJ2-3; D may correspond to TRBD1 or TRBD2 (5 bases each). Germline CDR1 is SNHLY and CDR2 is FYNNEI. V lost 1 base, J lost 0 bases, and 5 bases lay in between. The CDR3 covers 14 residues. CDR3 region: CASSEGGSTDTQYF. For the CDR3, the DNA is TGTGCCAGCAGTGAAGGGGGGAGCACAGATACGCAGTATTTT. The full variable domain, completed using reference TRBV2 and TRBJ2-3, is EPEVTQTPSHQVTQMGQEVILRCVPISNHLYFYWYRQILGQKVEFLVSFYNNEISEKSEIFDDQFSVERPDGSNFTLKIRSTKLEDSAMYFCASSEGGSTDTQYFGPGTRLTVL.

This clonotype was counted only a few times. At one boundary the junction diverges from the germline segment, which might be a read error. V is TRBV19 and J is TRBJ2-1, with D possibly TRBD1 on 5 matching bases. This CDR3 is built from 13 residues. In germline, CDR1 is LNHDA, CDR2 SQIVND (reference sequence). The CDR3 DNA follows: TGTGCCAGTGGTATTGGCACAGGACATGAGCAGTTCTTC. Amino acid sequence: CASGIGTGHEQFF.

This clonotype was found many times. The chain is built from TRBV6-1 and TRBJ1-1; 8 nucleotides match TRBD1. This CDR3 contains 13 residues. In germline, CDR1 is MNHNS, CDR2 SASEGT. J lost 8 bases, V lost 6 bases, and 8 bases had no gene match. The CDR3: CASRSTGVGEAFF. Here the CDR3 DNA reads TGTGCCAGCAGGTCGACAGGGGTAGGAGAAGCTTTCTTT.

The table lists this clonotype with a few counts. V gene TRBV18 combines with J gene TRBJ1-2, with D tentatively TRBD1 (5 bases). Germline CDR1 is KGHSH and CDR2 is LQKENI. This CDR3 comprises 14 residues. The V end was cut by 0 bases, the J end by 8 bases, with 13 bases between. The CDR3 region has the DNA TGTGCCAGCTCACCACCCCCAGGAGCAGGGGGCTACACCTTC. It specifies CASSPPPGAGGYTF.

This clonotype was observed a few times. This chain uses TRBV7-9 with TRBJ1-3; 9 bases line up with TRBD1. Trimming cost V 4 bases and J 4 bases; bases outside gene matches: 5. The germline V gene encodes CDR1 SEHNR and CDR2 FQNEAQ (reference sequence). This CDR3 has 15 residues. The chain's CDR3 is CASSSGQGPGNTIYF. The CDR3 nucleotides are TGTGCCAGCAGCTCGGGACAGGGTCCCGGAAACACCATATATTTT.